A single sample gave rise to the 32 T cell receptor beta chains below, sequenced in a study of tumor-infiltrating lymphocytes in primary liver carcinoma. It was from approximately 20-30 mg of unsorted bulk tissue that RNA and DNA were co-extracted. Starting material of 400 to 600 ng total RNA yielded TCR beta cDNA via a constant-region primer. Each TCR beta library was derived from three nested multiplex PCR rounds that employed slightly modified ARM-PCR. PCR rounds one and two used TRBV1-TRBV30 forward primers with a C-beta reverse primer for 10 cycles each. Via MiXCR, TCRdb re-called the multiplex PCR reads, giving one row per CDR3 protein. This sample carries tens of thousands of distinct CDR3 sequences, 69% of them seen once, and the ten largest clones take approximately 26%. The sequenced sample consisted of tumor-adjacent normal liver tissue. The receptor source for this set is a man aged 35-49 years with primary liver carcinoma and hepatitis B virus infection.

The V call is TRBV6-6, the J call TRBJ2-1; TRBD2 matches 13 bases. Germline trimming cut 8 bases from V and 7 bases from J; bases unmatched to any gene: 5. This CDR3 contains 14 residues. Germline-derived CDR1 and CDR2 are MNHNY and SVGAGI (reference sequence). CDR3 sequence: CASRTSGSSNEQFF. CDR3 coding DNA: TGTGCCAGCCGGACTAGCGGGAGTTCAAATGAGCAGTTCTTC.

To note about this clonotype: A much more abundant neighbour one base away suggests this may be a read error. The conserved phenylalanine or tryptophan is not found at the CDR3 terminus, so this likely reflects a read error. The rearrangement links TRBV9 to TRBJ2-2, with D hard to call. Trimming cost V 6 bases and J 0 bases, with 3 bases left between them. From germline, CDR1 is SGDLS and CDR2 YYNGEE. There are 12 residues in the CDR3. In nucleotides, the CDR3 is TGTGCCAGCAATGCGAACACCGGGGAGCTGTTTTCT. Protein product: CASNANTGELFS.

With regard to this clonotype: Germline is not matched at one junction end, which may reflect a read error. This chain connects TRBV6-5 to TRBJ2-2; TRBD2 aligns across 14 bases. The CDR3 length is 17 residues. Per the germline V gene, CDR1 is MNHEY and CDR2 is SVGAGI. The CDR3 DNA reads as TGTGCCAGCAGCGTAAGGACTAGCGGGGGGAACACCGGGGGGCTGTTTTTT. This codes for CASSVRTSGGNTGGLFF.

This clonotype was seen a single time. This chain joins TRBV30 and TRBJ2-5, with D possibly matching TRBD1 (5 bases). The CDR3 contains 13 residues. V was trimmed by 3 bases and J by 1 base, leaving 9 bases between them. In germline, CDR1 is GTSNPN, CDR2 SVGIG (reference sequence). As DNA, the CDR3 is TGTGCCTGGAGCCGCAGGGCCCAAGAGACCCAGTACTTC. Amino acid sequence: CAWSRRAQETQYF.

Remarks on this clonotype: At one end the junction does not follow the germline gene, possibly because of a read error. The chain combines TRBV10-2 with TRBJ2-3; the match to TRBD1 covers 8 bases. The CDR3 length is 15 residues. CDR1 WSHSY and CDR2 SAAADI come from the germline V gene. The CDR3 DNA reads TGCGCCGGCAGTGGTCAGGGGGCCCCGCAAGATACGCAGTATTTT. Protein product: CAGSGQGAPQDTQYF.

This clonotype was counted only a few times. The chain combines TRBV20-1 with TRBJ2-1, with 8 bases fitting TRBD2. The V gene's germline CDR1 is DFQATT and CDR2 SNEGSKA (reference sequence). With V trimmed by 5 bases and J by 10 bases, 13 bases remained unmatched. The CDR3 has 14 residues. This CDR3 reads CSALAGPPWGEQFF. CDR3 DNA: TGCAGTGCTTTAGCGGGACCTCCCTGGGGCGAGCAGTTCTTC.

This clonotype showed up just once. A much larger clonotype is one base distant, so this may be a read error. V usage is TRBV25-1 and J usage is TRBJ2-1; 10 bases agree with TRBD2. The trim removed 9 bases at V and 8 bases at J, leaving 13 bases unmatched. Germline V CDR1 and CDR2: MGHDK, SYGVNS. This CDR3 has 15 residues. In nucleotides, the CDR3 is TGTGCCAGTCAGCCGGGACTAGCGAGAGACCATGAGCAGTTCTTC. Protein: CASQPGLARDHEQFF.

This rearrangement joins TRBV12-3 or TRBV12-4 to TRBJ2-5, with TRBD2 matching 8 bases. Unmatched junction bases numbered 14, after V lost 10 bases and J lost 4 bases. The CDR3 has 15 amino acids. The CDR3, as DNA: TGTGCCACCAGGGCAGGTGAGCTAGCGGGAGAGACCCAGTACTTC. Its protein product is CATRAGELAGETQYF.

The chain is built from TRBV30 and TRBJ1-2; the D is unclear. Germline CDR1 GTSNPN, CDR2 SVGIG (reference sequence). This CDR3 has 15 residues. Deletions cut 0 bases from V and 10 bases from J, with 21 bases between. This CDR3 reads CAWSVGWTGTNDYTF. CDR3 nucleotide sequence: TGTGCCTGGAGTGTCGGGTGGACGGGTACCAACGACTACACCTTC. The full variable domain, completed using reference TRBV30 and TRBJ1-2, is SQTIHQWPATLVQPVGSPLSLECTVEGTSNPNLYWYRQAAGRGLQLLFYSVGIGQISSEVPQNLSASRPQDRQFILSSKKLLLSDSGFYLCAWSVGWTGTNDYTFGSGTRLTVV.

Concerning this clonotype: One end of the junction is discordant with germline, which a read error may explain. The chain links TRBV29-1 to TRBJ2-3; D gene unclear. The CDR3 consists of 11 residues. The V gene's germline CDR1 is SQVTM and CDR2 ANQGSEA. DNA for the CDR3: TGCTGCGTTGGGTTTTCAGATACGCAGTATTTT. The encoded protein is CCVGFSDTQYF.

This clonotype has just one count. CDR3 sequence: CASDGGREAWGTEAFF. For the CDR3, the DNA is TGTGCTAGCGACGGCGGTAGGGAGGCATGGGGCACTGAAGCTTTCTTT. The chain couples TRBV6-1 to TRBJ1-1; D call uncertain. Germline V gene lookup returns CDR1 MNHNS and CDR2 SASEGT. The CDR3 consists of 16 residues.

The V call is TRBV24-1, the J call TRBJ2-1, with a possible D match to TRBD2 (5 bases). The V end lost 4 bases, the J end lost 4 bases, and 16 bases lay between the germline ends. Germline CDR1 KGHDR, CDR2 SFDVKD. This CDR3 is built from 16 residues. Here the CDR3 reads CATSDSRRSPYNEQFF. The CDR3 nucleotides are TGTGCCACCAGTGACTCCCGGAGGAGTCCTTACAATGAGCAGTTCTTC.

The rearrangement joins TRBV28 to TRBJ1-1; 7 bases match TRBD1. In germline, CDR1 is MDHEN, CDR2 SYDVKM. Trimming took 2 bases from V and 2 from J; bases not matched to a gene: 5. The CDR3 extends over 15 amino acids. The CDR3 DNA follows: TGTGCCAGCAGTTTAAGACAGGGACGAAACACTGAAGCTTTCTTT. This encodes CASSLRQGRNTEAFF.

Note on this clonotype: Because the CDR3 is missing its conserved closing phenylalanine or tryptophan, this is likely a read error. The rearrangement joins TRBV11-2 to TRBJ2-7; 9 positions match TRBD2. The germline CDR1 and CDR2 sequences are SGHAT and FQNNGV. The length of the CDR3 is 14 residues. The CDR3 loop reads CVNSLLAGDYEQYL. The CDR3 nucleotides are TGTGTCAACAGCTTACTAGCGGGTGACTACGAGCAGTACTTA.

This clonotype was counted only a few times. This chain joins TRBV11-3 and TRBJ2-1, with D tentatively TRBD2 (5 bases). From germline, CDR1 is SGHNT and CDR2 YENEEA. The V end lost 1 base, the J end lost 1 base, and 14 bases lay between the germline ends. This CDR3 comprises 17 residues. The CDR3 sequence: CASSLGFGGLSYNEQFF. The CDR3 DNA reads as TGTGCCAGCAGCTTAGGGTTCGGCGGGCTTTCCTACAATGAGCAGTTCTTC.

This clonotype occurred many times. The chain joins TRBV6-4 to TRBJ2-3; 8 bases map to TRBD1. CDR3 length: 13 amino acids. Trimming removed 8 bases from V and 5 bases from J; junction bases left unmatched: 6. The germline V gene encodes CDR1 MRHNA and CDR2 SNTAGT. The DNA for the CDR3 is TGTGCCAGCGGGCAGGGGGCAGAAGATACGCAGTATTTT. Protein product: CASGQGAEDTQYF.

The genes are TRBV29-1 and TRBJ2-7; D possibly uses TRBD1 or TRBD2 (5 bases each). The V and J ends lost 3 bases and 2 bases respectively, with 20 bases between them. There are 16 residues in the CDR3. In germline, CDR1 is SQVTM, CDR2 ANQGSEA. CDR3 in DNA: TGCAGCGTTGAGGGGACCACGAGGATCATGCCCTACGAGCAGTACTTC. Protein product: CSVEGTTRIMPYEQYF.

Concerning this clonotype: A read error may produce the germline difference seen at one junction end. V gene TRBV4-1 combines with J gene TRBJ2-5, with 10 positions matching TRBD2. Germline CDR1 MGHRA, CDR2 YSYEKL. The CDR3 has 16 amino acids. The CDR3 region is CASSQASGSMSETQHF. CDR3 DNA sequence: TGCGCCAGCAGCCAGGCTAGCGGGAGTATGTCGGAGACCCAGCACTTC.

As to this clonotype: A read error is likely, as this CDR3 ends without the conserved phenylalanine or tryptophan. Because the CDR3's place on the DNA is in doubt, the DNA is left out and the CDR3 is given as listed by TCRdb. The genes are TRBV7-8 and TRBJ2-4; the table's D call of TRBD1 was not tested on the DNA. Germline V CDR1 and CDR2: SGHVS, FQNEAQ. The CDR3 is made up of 18 amino acids, end residues included. Here the CDR3 reads CASSIVGRGSVAKNIQYY.

This clonotype was counted once. This may arise from a read error, as a much more abundant clone is one base away. V is TRBV28 and J is TRBJ2-6; D gene uncertain. With 1 base removed from V and 3 bases from J, the gap between germline ends came to 7 bases. Germline V gene lookup returns CDR1 MDHEN and CDR2 SYDVKM. This CDR3 region has 15 residues. The DNA for the CDR3 is TGTGCCAGCAGTTTATCCAGCCATGGGGCCAACGTCCTGACTTTC. This encodes CASSLSSHGANVLTF.

The chain links TRBV28 to TRBJ2-5, with D possibly being TRBD1 or TRBD2 (5 bases each). Trimming shortened V by 5 bases and J by 2 bases, and 12 bases separated the two germline ends. Germline CDR1 reads MDHEN; CDR2 reads SYDVKM. The CDR3 has 14 amino acids. CDR3 residues: CASSRDAGQETQYF. The DNA of the CDR3 is TGTGCCAGCAGTCGGGACGCTGGGCAAGAGACCCAGTACTTC.

This clonotype has more than one count but fewer than ten. The chain joins TRBV20-1 to TRBJ2-5, with TRBD1 identical over 7 bases. V was pared by 0 bases and J by 4 bases, with 8 bases of the junction left unmatched. Germline values: CDR1 DFQATT, CDR2 SNEGSKA (reference sequence). This CDR3 contains 15 residues. In DNA form, the CDR3 reads TGCAGTGCTAGAGAGACAGGGTTGTATGGAGAGACCCAGTACTTC. Protein product: CSARETGLYGETQYF.

Comments on this clonotype: One junction end disagrees with the germline gene, perhaps due to a read error. The V and J genes are TRBV7-8 and TRBJ1-1; a possible D gene is TRBD1 (5 bases). CDR3 length: 13 residues. The germline V gene has CDR1 SGHVS and CDR2 FQNEAQ. In nucleotides, the CDR3 is TGTGCCAGCAGCCCCAGGGAGAACACTGGAGCTTTCTTT. Encoded protein: CASSPRENTGAFF. The full variable domain, its missing parts supplied by reference TRBV7-8 and TRBJ1-1, is GAGVSQSPRYKVAKRGQDVALRCDPISGHVSLFWYQQALGQGPEFLTYFQNEAQLDKSGLPSDRFFAERPEGSVSTLKIQRTQQEDSAVYLCASSPRENTGAFFGQGTRLTVV.

This clonotype was recorded once. Sequence at one end of the junction differs from germline and may be a read error. The chain is built from TRBV6-2 or TRBV6-3 and TRBJ2-7; D gene unclear. Germline V gives CDR1 MNHEY, CDR2 SVGEGT. The CDR3 sequence is 12 residues long. This chain's CDR3 is CASSYYAYEQYF. CDR3 coding DNA: TGTGCCAGTAGTTACTACGCCTACGAGCAGTACTTC.

This clonotype was seen once. At one end the junction does not follow the germline gene, possibly because of a read error. The V call is TRBV6-1, the J call TRBJ2-1; D perhaps matches TRBD2 (6 bases). Germline assignment: CDR1 MNHNS and CDR2 SASEGT. The CDR3 is 13 residues long. CDR3 amino acids: CASRAGTCNEHLF. The CDR3, as DNA: TGTGCCAGCAGAGCCGGGACTTGCAATGAGCACCTCTTC.

The CDR3 DNA reads as TGTGCCAGCAGCCCATCGGGGGGCACAGATACGCAGTATTTT. Its translation is CASSPSGGTDTQYF. The chain uses TRBV11-3 and TRBJ2-3, with TRBD2 as a possible D gene (6 bases). Deletions cut 5 bases from V and 1 base from J, with 10 bases between. There are 14 residues in the CDR3. Germline CDR1 and CDR2: SGHNT and YENEEA.

The rearrangement joins TRBV4-3 to TRBJ2-1; D gene uncertain. V lost 0 bases, J lost 12 bases, and 21 bases lay in between. The CDR3 has 16 amino acids. Looked up from germline, CDR1 is LGHNA and CDR2 is YSLEER. CDR3 in amino acids: CASSQEISPIFHGQFF. The CDR3 DNA reads TGCGCCAGCAGCCAAGAAATAAGTCCAATTTTCCATGGGCAGTTCTTC.

This chain's CDR3 is CASRSDTIYF. CDR3 in DNA: TGTGCCAGCAGATCAGACACCATATATTTT. This chain joins TRBV28 and TRBJ1-3, with D unclear. The CDR3 spans 10 residues. In germline, CDR1 is MDHEN, CDR2 SYDVKM. V was trimmed by 6 bases and J by 8 bases, leaving 5 bases between them.

This rearrangement joins TRBV11-2 to TRBJ2-1, with a possible D match to TRBD2 (6 bases). Germline V gives CDR1 SGHAT, CDR2 FQNNGV. The germline V and J ends were trimmed by 1 base and 8 bases, with 15 bases remaining between them. The CDR3 consists of 15 residues. DNA for the CDR3: TGTGCCAGCAGCTTAGGGTCCGGTGGGGGGTATGAGCAGTTCTTC. It translates to CASSLGSGGGYEQFF.

This clonotype was recorded a few times. The chain carries TRBV4-1 and TRBJ2-7; TRBD1 agrees at 11 bases. The CDR3 has 14 amino acids. The trim removed 4 bases at V and 6 bases at J, leaving 5 bases unmatched. Germline CDR1 MGHRA, CDR2 YSYEKL. CDR3 sequence: CASSRGDRGGEQYF. CDR3 nucleotides: TGCGCCAGCAGCCGAGGGGACAGGGGGGGCGAGCAGTACTTC.

This clonotype showed up many times. The chain joins TRBV29-1 to TRBJ2-5, with 8 bases matching TRBD1. Losses at the gene ends were 3 bases for V and 6 bases for J; bases not matched to a gene: 6. The CDR3 totals 13 residues. Germline V gene lookup returns CDR1 SQVTM and CDR2 ANQGSEA. CDR3 in DNA: TGCAGCGTTGAGTTTCAGGGGGCGAAGACCCAGTACTTC. The encoded protein is CSVEFQGAKTQYF.

Comment on this clonotype: One end of the junction does not line up with germline, which may come from a read error. This chain connects TRBV13 to TRBJ2-1, with D unresolved. In germline, CDR1 is PRHDT, CDR2 FYEKMQ (reference sequence). The CDR3 sequence is 16 residues long. The DNA of the CDR3 is TGTGCCGGCAGTGCTCGGTTTTCCAGATCCTACAATGAGCAGTTCTTC. It translates to CAGSARFSRSYNEQFF.